A single sample gave rise to the 32 T cell receptor beta chains below, sequenced in a study of blood T cell repertoires in COVID-19. The data were produced by immunoSEQ multiplex PCR, yet TCRdb's version contains in-frame clones alone and is incomplete. The repertoire holds some 90,000 clones, with roughly nine tenths as singletons. Sequencing input: peripheral blood. The receptor source for this set is a man aged 45-65 years with COVID-19, enrolled during active disease.

This clone was counted between two and nine times. Here the CDR3 DNA reads TGTGCCAGTACCCCACGAGGGGGGGCTAATGAAAAACTGTTTTTT. The encoded protein is CASTPRGGANEKLFF. V is TRBV19 and J is TRBJ1-4; D possibly corresponds to TRBD1 (6 bases). This CDR3 contains 15 residues. V was shortened by 7 bases and J by 3 bases, with 15 bases between the two germline ends. The germline V gene has CDR1 LNHDA and CDR2 SQIVND (reference sequence). The whole variable domain, remainder taken from reference TRBV19 and TRBJ1-4, is DGGITQSPKYLFRKEGQNVTLSCEQNLNHDAMYWYRQDPGQGLRLIYYSQIVNDFQKGDIAEGYSVSREKKESFPLTVTSAQKNPTAFYLCASTPRGGANEKLFFGSGTQLSVL.

V and J are TRBV10-3 and TRBJ1-6; tentative D call: TRBD1 (6 bases). The ends were cut back, 4 bases at V and 7 bases at J, with 11 bases in the middle. Germline V gene data show CDR1 as ENHRY and CDR2 as SYGVKD. The CDR3 is made up of 14 amino acids. The CDR3 DNA follows: TGTGCCATCAGTGCAGGGGTCCGGAATTCACCCCTCCACTTT. Amino acids: CAISAGVRNSPLHF.

This chain links TRBV6-1 with TRBJ2-4; 8 bases align to TRBD2. J lost 7 bases, V lost 2 bases, and 4 bases had no gene match. The CDR3 length is 14 residues. Germline-derived CDR1 and CDR2 are MNHNS and SASEGT. The CDR3 is CASSEWGGRNIQYF. The CDR3 coding sequence is TGTGCCAGCAGTGAATGGGGCGGGAGGAACATTCAGTACTTC.

This chain connects TRBV30 to TRBJ1-2; D is perhaps TRBD1 (5 bases). Trimming pared 0 bases from V and 6 bases from J, leaving 11 bases between. CDR3 length: 13 residues. Germline values: CDR1 GTSNPN, CDR2 SVGIG (reference sequence). CDR3 DNA: TGTGCCTGGAGTGTAGGGGCCGCTAATGGCTACACCTTC. Translated: CAWSVGAANGYTF.

The chain recombines TRBV12-3 or TRBV12-4 with TRBJ1-1, with D hard to call. The CDR3 length is 12 residues. Trimming left V 6 bases short and J 6 bases short, with 11 bases between. CDR3 DNA: TGTGCCAGCAGCCAGAGAGGTTCTGAAGCTTTCTTT. Translating gives CASSQRGSEAFF.

The rearrangement uses TRBV24-1 and TRBJ1-5; the match to TRBD1 covers 12 bases. The V and J ends lost 2 bases and 7 bases, in that order; junction bases with no gene match: 2. Germline values: CDR1 KGHDR, CDR2 SFDVKD. The CDR3 totals 15 residues. The chain's CDR3 is CATSDSGTGGQPQHF. The CDR3 DNA follows: TGTGCCACCAGTGATTCCGGGACAGGGGGCCAGCCCCAGCATTTT.

J is TRBJ1-2 and V is TRBV3-1 (or the pseudogene TRBV3-2); 9 bases fit TRBD1. The V and J ends lost 2 bases and 6 bases, in that order; junction bases with no gene match: 7. CDR1 is LGHDT and CDR2 is YNNKEL in the germline V gene (reference sequence). The CDR3 length is 15 residues. The CDR3 here is CASSQLRTGANGYTF. The CDR3 DNA follows: TGTGCCAGCAGCCAACTAAGGACAGGGGCGAATGGCTACACCTTC.

The J gene is TRBJ2-3, the V gene TRBV5-1, with 10 bases matching TRBD2. Unmatched junction bases numbered 5, after V lost 2 bases and J lost 5 bases. CDR3 length: 15 amino acids. The germline V gene encodes CDR1 SGHRS and CDR2 YFSETQ. The chain's CDR3 is CASSFTSGDGDTQYF. The DNA for the CDR3 is TGCGCCAGCAGCTTTACTAGCGGGGACGGAGATACGCAGTATTTT.

In DNA, the CDR3 is TGTGCCAGTAGTAAGCTAGCGGGGGGGCCTCACACCGGGGAGCTGTTTTTT. This encodes CASSKLAGGPHTGELFF. This chain links TRBV19 with TRBJ2-2, with 12 bases identical to TRBD2. The CDR3 loop spans 17 amino acids. V shed 4 bases, J shed 3 bases, and the junction held 6 bases outside the gene matches. The germline gives CDR1 LNHDA, CDR2 SQIVND (reference sequence).

The chain is built from TRBV5-1 and TRBJ2-7; TRBD1 is a possible D gene (6 bases). Germline values: CDR1 SGHRS, CDR2 YFSETQ. CDR3 length: 12 residues. The V end lost 3 bases, the J end lost 4 bases, and 8 bases lay between the germline ends. The CDR3 DNA reads as TGCGCCAGCAGCTCGCAGGGGTACGAGCAGTACTTC. Amino acids: CASSSQGYEQYF.

The chain carries TRBV9 and TRBJ1-5; D may be TRBD1 (5 bases). CDR1 and CDR2 (germline): SGDLS, YYNGEE. This CDR3 comprises 15 residues. Trimming removed 3 bases at V and 0 bases at J, with 10 bases between. The CDR3 DNA is TGTGCCAGCAGCGCTTTAGGGGTTAGCAATCAGCCCCAGCATTTT. This gives the protein CASSALGVSNQPQHF. Full variable domain (rest looked up from reference TRBV9 and TRBJ1-5): DSGVTQTPKHLITATGQRVTLRCSPRSGDLSVYWYQQSLDQGLQFLIQYYNGEERAKGNILERFSAQQFPDLHSELNLSSLELGDSALYFCASSALGVSNQPQHFGDGTRLSIL.

J is TRBJ1-4 and V is TRBV7-9; 8 bases fit TRBD1. Unmatched junction bases numbered 8, after V lost 4 bases and J lost 1 base. The CDR3 is made up of 17 amino acids. The germline V gene encodes CDR1 SEHNR and CDR2 FQNEAQ (reference sequence). The CDR3 spells CASSSQGAVGTNEKLFF. CDR3 in DNA: TGTGCCAGCAGCTCCCAGGGGGCGGTTGGAACTAATGAAAAACTGTTTTTT.

This clone has a single count. The CDR3 sequence: CASSRQGGDYEQYF. CDR3 nucleotide sequence: TGTGCCAGCAGTAGACAGGGTGGAGACTACGAGCAGTACTTC. The J gene is TRBJ2-7, the V gene TRBV2; 7 positions match TRBD1. Germline CDR1 SNHLY, CDR2 FYNNEI. Losses at the gene ends were 5 bases for V and 3 bases for J; bases not matched to a gene: 7. The CDR3 sequence is 14 residues long.

The chain links TRBV20-1 to TRBJ1-5; D gene unclear. The germline V gene encodes CDR1 DFQATT and CDR2 SNEGSKA (reference sequence). V lost 3 bases, J lost 3 bases, and 12 bases lay in between. The CDR3 is 14 amino acids. The DNA for the CDR3 is TGCAGTGCTAGTTCAGGCACCAACAATCAGCCCCAGCATTTT. Translated, it gives CSASSGTNNQPQHF.

The rearrangement joins TRBV5-1 to TRBJ1-6; 7 bases map to TRBD1. From germline, CDR1 is SGHRS and CDR2 YFSETQ. The junction had 14 bases not matched to a gene; V was cut back by 0 bases and J by 14 bases. The CDR3 totals 16 residues. Here the CDR3 DNA reads TGCGCCAGCAGCTTGGGACAGGGACGTTCATCGCCAGCCCTCCACTTT. Translating it yields CASSLGQGRSSPALHF.

The genes are TRBV27 and TRBJ1-4; 7 bases are a match to TRBD1. Germline V lookup: CDR1 MNHEY, CDR2 SMNVEV (reference sequence). The CDR3 is 17 amino acids. V was pared by 5 bases and J by 7 bases, with 16 bases of the junction left unmatched. The CDR3 sequence is CASSHRPTRTGGEKLFF. The CDR3, as DNA: TGTGCCAGCAGTCATCGACCGACCCGGACAGGAGGTGAAAAACTGTTTTTT.

The rearrangement links TRBV6-4 to TRBJ2-2; weak D call: TRBD2 (5 bases). Germline lookup yields CDR1 MRHNA and CDR2 SNTAGT. CDR3 length equals 16 residues. V gave up 0 bases and J gave up 4 bases, with 12 bases separating them. In DNA, the CDR3 is TGTGCCAGCAGTGACTCGGTGGCTAGCCCCACCGGGGAGCTGTTTTTT. It is translated as CASSDSVASPTGELFF.

The chain links TRBV15 to TRBJ2-2; D is unresolved. Germline V gives CDR1 LNHNV, CDR2 YYDKDF (reference sequence). V lost 2 bases, J lost 4 bases, and 5 bases lay in between. This CDR3 is built from 13 residues. The CDR3 bases are TGTGCCACCAGCAGACACATCACCGGGGAGCTGTTTTTT. Translating gives CATSRHITGELFF.

On this clone: Other DNA sequences in this specimen translate into the identical CDR3. This chain joins TRBV12-3 or TRBV12-4 and TRBJ1-1, with no clear D. The germline V and J ends were trimmed by 1 base and 2 bases, with 5 bases remaining between them. The CDR3 has 13 residues. DNA of the CDR3: TGTGCCAGCAGTTTAGGACAAAACACTGAAGCTTTCTTT. It is translated as CASSLGQNTEAFF.

The chain couples TRBV5-1 to TRBJ1-1; D is perhaps TRBD1 (6 bases). The CDR3 extends over 16 amino acids. Germline CDR1 is SGHRS and CDR2 is YFSETQ. The V end was cut by 0 bases, the J end by 0 bases, with 12 bases between. The CDR3 coding sequence is TGCGCCAGCAGCTTGGTCGGGGGGCGGGTGAACACTGAAGCTTTCTTT. Translated, it gives CASSLVGGRVNTEAFF.

The genes are TRBV7-3 and TRBJ2-1, with D possibly being TRBD2 (6 bases). Trimming took off 2 bases at V and 9 bases at J, with 20 bases between the two ends. The CDR3 is 16 residues long. Germline loops: CDR1 SGHTA, CDR2 FQGTGA. CDR3 nucleotides: TGTGCCAGCAGCTTAGAACGAAGTGGGCTAGCGATTGAGCAGTTCTTC. Its translation: CASSLERSGLAIEQFF.

With respect to this clone: The sample contains more than one DNA sequence encoding this CDR3. This rearrangement joins TRBV19 to TRBJ1-5; 8 nucleotides match TRBD1. The germline CDR1 and CDR2 sequences are LNHDA and SQIVND (reference sequence). V shed 9 bases and J 6 bases; nucleotides not matched to a gene: 7. This CDR3 has 13 residues. The CDR3 is CASQTGEGQPQHF. For the CDR3, the DNA is TGTGCCAGCCAGACAGGGGAGGGTCAGCCCCAGCATTTT.

The CDR3 sequence: CASSKEAEAQPQHF. As DNA, the CDR3 is TGTGCCAGCAGCAAGGAAGCAGAGGCCCAGCCCCAGCATTTT. The chain employs TRBV28 and TRBJ1-5, with D uncertain. From germline, CDR1 is MDHEN and CDR2 SYDVKM. V shed 6 bases and J shed 7 bases, with 16 bases lying between them. The CDR3 loop spans 14 amino acids.

This chain links TRBV2 with TRBJ1-1; TRBD1 matches at 8 bases. Losses at the gene ends were 2 bases for V and 1 base for J; bases not matched to a gene: 12. Germline V gene lookup returns CDR1 SNHLY and CDR2 FYNNEI. This CDR3 region has 18 residues. Here the CDR3 DNA reads TGTGCCAGCAGTGAATACTTAGGACAGGGAAGGGGGAACACTGAAGCTTTCTTT. Translated, it gives CASSEYLGQGRGNTEAFF.

The chain links TRBV7-2 to TRBJ2-1, with D maybe TRBD2 (5 bases). CDR1 and CDR2 from the germline V gene are SGHTA and FQGNSA. CDR3 length: 13 residues. Trimming took off 4 bases at V and 9 bases at J, with 13 bases between the two ends. In DNA form, the CDR3 reads TGTGCCAGCAGCTACGGTCCGGCGGGTGAGCAGTTCTTC. Residues: CASSYGPAGEQFF. The full variable domain, completed using reference TRBV7-2 and TRBJ2-1, is GAGVSQSPSNKVTEKGKDVELRCDPISGHTALYWYRQSLGQGLEFLIYFQGNSAPDKSGLPSDRFSAERTGGSVSTLTIQRTQQEDSAVYLCASSYGPAGEQFFGPGTRLTVL.

The chain's CDR3 is CASSQDGAGFQPQHF. In DNA, the CDR3 is TGCGCCAGCAGCCAAGATGGGGCAGGGTTTCAGCCCCAGCATTTT. The chain carries TRBV4-1 and TRBJ1-5, with D maybe TRBD1 (5 bases). V dropped 0 bases and J dropped 6 bases, with 12 bases sitting between them. Germline V lookup: CDR1 MGHRA, CDR2 YSYEKL. CDR3 length: 15 amino acids.

The chain combines TRBV3-1 (or the pseudogene TRBV3-2) with TRBJ2-3; D call uncertain. The CDR3 has 15 amino acids. Trimming shortened V by 1 base and J by 1 base, and 9 bases separated the two germline ends. The germline V gene encodes CDR1 LGHDT and CDR2 YNNKEL (reference sequence). The chain's CDR3 is CASSQGFLGTDTQYF. The CDR3 DNA reads TGTGCCAGCAGCCAAGGTTTCCTCGGCACAGATACGCAGTATTTT.

V gene TRBV5-4 combines with J gene TRBJ2-3, with 10 bases identical to TRBD2. Germline V CDR1 and CDR2: SGHNT, YYREEE (reference sequence). The CDR3 loop spans 15 amino acids. Losses at the gene ends were 0 bases for V and 5 bases for J; bases not matched to a gene: 3. The CDR3 loop reads CASSLELAGGDTQYF. The CDR3 DNA reads TGTGCCAGCAGCTTGGAGTTAGCGGGGGGAGATACGCAGTATTTT.

The CDR3 here is CASSSTTYEQYF. The CDR3 DNA sequence: TGTGCCAGCAGCTCTACTACGTACGAGCAGTACTTC. V gene TRBV11-2 combines with J gene TRBJ2-7; D remains unclear. Germline V gene sequence: CDR1 SGHAT, CDR2 FQNNGV. Trimming cost V 4 bases and J 4 bases, with 8 bases left between them. CDR3 length: 12 residues. The full variable domain, rest sourced from reference TRBV11-2 and TRBJ2-7, is EAGVAQSPRYKIIEKRQSVAFWCNPISGHATLYWYQQILGQGPKLLIQFQNNGVVDDSQLPKDRFSAERLKGVDSTLKIQPAKLEDSAVYLCASSSTTYEQYFGPGTRLTVT.

Turning to this clone: One end of the junction is discordant with germline, which a read error may explain. The rearrangement uses TRBV13 and TRBJ1-2; a weak D match, TRBD1 (5 bases). This CDR3 has 14 residues. The germline gives CDR1 PRHDT, CDR2 FYEKMQ (reference sequence). The CDR3 reads CASSLDSSNYGYTF. Written as DNA, the CDR3 is TGTGCCAGCAGCCTAGACAGCTCTAATTATGGCTACACCTTC. Variable domain in full (rest from reference TRBV13 and TRBJ1-2): AAGVIQSPRHLIKEKRETATLKCYPIPRHDTVYWYQQGPGQDPQFLISFYEKMQSDKGSIPDRFSAQQFSDYHSELNMSSLELGDSALYFCASSLDSSNYGYTFGSGTRLTVV.

This chain uses TRBV10-3 with TRBJ2-1; D is perhaps TRBD1 (7 bases). Germline V CDR1 and CDR2: ENHRY, SYGVKD. Trimming stripped 10 bases from V and 7 bases from J, with 20 bases between. The CDR3 runs to 14 residues. The CDR3, as DNA: TGTGCCACCCAGGGGGGAAACACTAATAATGAGCAGTTCTTC. Protein product: CATQGGNTNNEQFF.

V is TRBV18 and J is TRBJ2-1; the D gene is possibly TRBD1 (5 bases). Trimming removed 8 bases at V and 4 bases at J, with 18 bases between. From germline, CDR1 is KGHSH and CDR2 LQKENI. The CDR3 is 15 residues long. CDR3: CASAFGVTEYNEQFF. CDR3 DNA sequence: TGTGCCAGCGCCTTTGGGGTGACAGAGTACAATGAGCAGTTCTTC.